The rows below give T cell receptor beta chains drawn from one sample of a study of T cell responses to AZD1222 COVID-19 vaccine. Measured with immunoSEQ multiplex PCR; TCRdb has only the in-frame clones, and not every one. The profile shows about 260,000 clones, about 92% of them singletons. The sample was peripheral blood, taken on day 0 of AZD1222 vaccination. The source is an adult in good health. The CDR3 runs from the conserved cysteine through the conserved F or W. Fields, in order: clone size, J gene, D gene, V gene, CDR3 DNA, CDR3 protein. A D gene is named only where the DNA matches it firmly. Size tells how often a clone was seen (once, few, many) or the class of an expanded clone, and some rows leave it out.

size: NA
J: TRBJ2-7
D: TRBD2
V: TRBV6-2/TRBV6-3
DNA: TGTGCCAGCAGTTCGTGGCTAGCGGGGGTCGAGCAGTACTTC
CDR3: CASSSWLAGVEQYF

size: NA
J: TRBJ1-2
D: NA
V: TRBV6-5
DNA: TGTGCCAGCAGGCAGACGGATCTATGGGGCTACACCTTC
CDR3: CASRQTDLWGYTF

size: NA
J: TRBJ1-2
D: NA
V: TRBV18
DNA: TGTGCCAGCTCACCGGATCAGTCAGCTAACTATGGCTACACCTTC
CDR3: CASSPDQSANYGYTF

size: NA
J: TRBJ2-3
D: NA
V: TRBV28
DNA: TGTGCCAGCACCTCGGGAACTACTAGACATACGCAGTATTTT
CDR3: CASTSGTTRHTQYF

size: NA
J: TRBJ1-3
D: NA
V: TRBV2
DNA: TGTGCCAGCAGCACAGGGAGGTCTGGAAACACCATATATTTT
CDR3: CASSTGRSGNTIYF

size: NA
J: TRBJ2-1
D: NA
V: TRBV6-2/TRBV6-3
DNA: TGTGCCAGCAGTCTAGGGGGGAGGCTAACCTACAATGAGCAGTTCTTC
CDR3: CASSLGGRLTYNEQFF

size: once
J: TRBJ2-1
D: TRBD2
V: TRBV29-1
DNA: TGCAGCGTCGGAATTTTCGGACTAGCGGGTGAGCAGTTCTTC
CDR3: CSVGIFGLAGEQFF

size: NA
J: TRBJ2-3
D: TRBD2
V: TRBV11-2
DNA: TGTGCCAGCAGCTTAGTAGCGGGGACCACAGATACGCAGTATTTT
CDR3: CASSLVAGTTDTQYF

size: NA
J: TRBJ1-6
D: NA
V: TRBV25-1
DNA: TGTGCCAGCAGTGAATCAGGGTATAATTCACCCCTCCACTTT
CDR3: CASSESGYNSPLHF

size: NA
J: TRBJ1-4
D: NA
V: TRBV27
DNA: TGTGCCAGCAGATTAAGGCTCGGCGGTGAAAAACTGTTTTTT
CDR3: CASRLRLGGEKLFF

size: NA
J: TRBJ2-5
D: NA
V: TRBV28
DNA: TGTGCCAGCAGTCCCGACACCGGTGGGACCCAGTACTTC
CDR3: CASSPDTGGTQYF

size: NA
J: TRBJ1-1
D: NA
V: TRBV9
DNA: TGTGCCAGCAGCCCCGTACGACAGAACACTGAAGCTTTCTTT
CDR3: CASSPVRQNTEAFF

size: NA
J: TRBJ2-7
D: NA
V: TRBV29-1
DNA: TGCAGCGTTCTGATGACGAATGCCTACGAGCAGTACTTC
CDR3: CSVLMTNAYEQYF